Listed below are T cell receptor beta chains from one sample, sequenced in a study of shared clonotypes between healthy human individuals. The data were produced by immunoSEQ multiplex PCR, yet TCRdb's version contains in-frame clones alone and is incomplete. The data hold some 1.4 million clones, with around 95% observed a single time. Sequencing used naive CD4+ T cells sorted from blood. These receptors were collected from a man in his thirties or forties in good health. Each CDR3 is given with its conserved first and last residue. The order of the fields is V gene, D gene, J gene, clone size, CDR3 protein, CDR3 DNA. D genes are given only for firm matches. The listing skips clone size in some rows; elsewhere it reads once, few, many or a size class.

TRBV7-8	.	TRBJ1-2	once	CASSGITGRAYGYTF	TGTGCCAGCAGCGGCATAACGGGGCGGGCCTATGGCTACACCTTC
TRBV27	.	TRBJ2-1	.	CASRLVGSGLMFF	TGTGCCAGCAGGTTGGTGGGTAGCGGCTTAATGTTCTTC
TRBV28	.	TRBJ1-5	.	CASSPRTINPSNQPQHF	TGTGCCAGCAGTCCCAGGACAATTAACCCGAGCAATCAGCCCCAGCATTTT
TRBV11-3	.	TRBJ2-5	.	CASSLVHSPGETQYF	TGTGCCAGCAGCTTAGTACACAGTCCGGGGGAGACCCAGTACTTC
TRBV6-1	.	TRBJ2-7	.	CASSEDSRDYEQYF	TGTGCCAGCAGTGAAGATTCGCGGGACTACGAGCAGTACTTC
TRBV6-6	TRBD1	TRBJ2-7	.	CASSYSRDRGYEQYF	TGTGCCAGCAGTTACTCGCGAGACAGGGGTTACGAGCAGTACTTC
TRBV7-8	TRBD2	TRBJ2-7	once	CASSLVSGRSREQYF	TGTGCCAGCAGCTTAGTTAGCGGGAGATCGAGGGAGCAGTACTTC
TRBV29-1	TRBD1	TRBJ2-7	.	CSVEESGTGWGEQYF	TGCAGCGTTGAGGAGTCCGGGACAGGGTGGGGCGAGCAGTACTTC
TRBV5-1	TRBD1	TRBJ2-5	.	CASSLGSGTGGLETQYF	TGCGCCAGCAGCTTGGGGTCCGGGACAGGGGGCTTGGAGACCCAGTACTTC
TRBV5-4	TRBD1	TRBJ2-1	.	CASSPDRGAYNEQFF	TGTGCCAGCAGCCCTGACAGGGGTGCCTACAATGAGCAGTTCTTC
TRBV7-2	TRBD2	TRBJ2-7	.	CASSYGGSYEQYF	TGTGCCAGCAGCTACGGGGGGAGTTACGAGCAGTACTTC
TRBV5-4	.	TRBJ2-1	.	CASSLGQVNEQFF	TGTGCCAGCAGCTTGGGGCAGGTCAATGAGCAGTTCTTC
TRBV30	TRBD2	TRBJ2-1	.	CAWFGVRAGGSYNEQFF	TGTGCCTGGTTTGGGGTACGTGCGGGAGGCTCCTACAATGAGCAGTTCTTC
TRBV10-1	TRBD2	TRBJ2-7	.	CASSESGNPSYEQYF	TGCGCCAGCAGTGAGAGCGGGAATCCCTCCTACGAGCAGTACTTC
TRBV19	TRBD1	TRBJ2-7	.	CASSADRYPYEQYF	TGTGCCAGTAGTGCGGACAGGTACCCCTACGAGCAGTACTTC
TRBV9	TRBD2	TRBJ2-7	once	CASSDSGRALDEQYF	TGTGCCAGCAGTGACAGCGGGAGGGCCCTCGACGAGCAGTACTTC
TRBV2	.	TRBJ1-1	.	CASRERMNTEAFF	TGTGCCAGCAGGGAACGAATGAACACTGAAGCTTTCTTT
TRBV11-3	.	TRBJ2-5	.	CASSLGSGLGTQYF	TGTGCCAGCAGCTTAGGTAGCGGACTGGGGACCCAGTACTTC
TRBV28	.	TRBJ2-7	.	CASSLSPAGGRNEQYF	TGTGCCAGCAGTTTATCACCGGCCGGAGGGAGGAACGAGCAGTACTTC
TRBV7-2	TRBD2	TRBJ2-1	.	CASSSTSGRINEQFF	TGTGCCAGCAGCTCTACTAGCGGGAGGATCAATGAGCAGTTCTTC
TRBV7-6	.	TRBJ2-3	.	CASSLSGGVGDTQYF	TGTGCCAGCAGCTTAAGCGGCGGGGTCGGAGATACGCAGTATTTT
TRBV25-1	TRBD2	TRBJ2-1	once	CASSSRSSGSSYNEQFF	TGTGCCAGCAGTTCCCGGTCTAGCGGTAGCTCCTACAATGAGCAGTTCTTC
TRBV9	TRBD1	TRBJ2-5	.	CASSVRDRESETQYF	TGTGCCAGCAGCGTGAGGGACAGGGAATCAGAGACCCAGTACTTC
TRBV5-5	.	TRBJ2-7	.	CASSLEVHYEQYF	TGTGCCAGCAGCTTGGAAGTCCACTACGAGCAGTACTTC
TRBV10-3	TRBD1	TRBJ1-2	.	CAISGAGGKVDGYTF	TGTGCCATCAGCGGTGCAGGGGGCAAGGTCGACGGCTACACCTTC
TRBV5-6	.	TRBJ1-2	.	CASSLDWDYGYTF	TGTGCCAGCAGCTTGGATTGGGACTATGGCTACACCTTC
TRBV30	TRBD2	TRBJ2-7	.	CAFGLRTSKYEQYF	TGTGCCTTTGGACTGAGGACTAGTAAGTACGAGCAGTACTTC
TRBV6-5	.	TRBJ2-7	.	CASSYSGGASYEQYF	TGTGCCAGCAGTTACTCGGGCGGGGCCAGCTACGAGCAGTACTTC
TRBV6-6	.	TRBJ1-5	.	CASSWAGNQPQHF	TGTGCCAGCAGTTGGGCAGGCAATCAGCCCCAGCATTTT
TRBV6-5	.	TRBJ1-4	.	CASSLSRGVGEKLFF	TGTGCCAGCAGTTTGTCAAGGGGAGTGGGTGAAAAACTGTTTTTT
TRBV5-4	.	TRBJ1-3	.	CASSPGSRNTIYF	TGTGCCAGCAGCCCGGGAAGTCGAAACACCATATATTTT
TRBV18	.	TRBJ1-4	.	CASSLHRTNEKLFF	TGTGCCAGCTCCTTACACAGAACTAATGAAAAACTGTTTTTT
TRBV6-1	TRBD2	TRBJ2-7	.	CASSAGTSGSYEQYF	TGTGCCAGCAGTGCAGGGACTAGCGGGAGTTACGAGCAGTACTTC
TRBV9	.	TRBJ2-3	.	CASSFGSTDTQYF	TGTGCCAGCAGTTTTGGCAGCACAGATACGCAGTATTTT
TRBV10-3	.	TRBJ1-5	.	CAIRGGSNQPQHF	TGTGCCATCAGGGGGGGTTCAAATCAGCCCCAGCATTTT
TRBV6-1	.	TRBJ2-7	.	CASSWSKNEQYF	TGTGCCAGCAGTTGGTCGAAGAACGAGCAGTACTTC
TRBV10-3	.	TRBJ2-1	.	CAISSVSEQFF	TGTGCCATCAGTTCCGTATCTGAGCAGTTCTTC
TRBV11-2	TRBD2	TRBJ2-1	.	CASSKRESRHEQFF	TGTGCCAGCAGCAAGCGGGAGAGTCGCCATGAGCAGTTCTTC
TRBV27	.	TRBJ1-1	.	CASSVQFEAFF	TGTGCCAGCAGCGTACAGTTTGAAGCTTTCTTT
TRBV10-3	.	TRBJ2-1	.	CAISEQPGGQGQQQKFF	TGTGCCATCAGTGAGCAGCCTGGGGGTCAGGGGCAGCAGCAAAAGTTCTTC
TRBV11-2	TRBD1	TRBJ2-1	.	CASSPRSRGRIYNEQFF	TGTGCCAGCAGCCCACGAAGCAGGGGGCGGATTTACAATGAGCAGTTCTTC
TRBV4-3	TRBD1	TRBJ1-3	.	CASSQEWTYRGLSGNTIYF	TGCGCCAGCAGCCAAGAATGGACCTACAGGGGGCTCTCTGGAAACACCATATATTTT
TRBV6-1	TRBD1	TRBJ2-7	.	CASSPLGQGFYEQYF	TGTGCCAGCAGCCCCTTGGGACAGGGCTTTTACGAGCAGTACTTC